The clone carrying this T cell receptor (beta chain) has only a few counts. Every sample yielded at least 6 million isolated PBMCs. A sample-barcoded 5' primer and a J-beta primer mix were used in a second PCR of about 7 to 12 cycles. The authors tagged each cDNA molecule using a template-switch adaptor with 12 random nucleotides. TCRdb used MiXCR to reprocess the 5' RACE reads, holding one entry per CDR3 protein. The sample consists of some 1,800,000 distinct CDR3 sequences, about two fifths of them appearing once. CDR3 length equals 16 residues. Between the trimmed V and J ends, which lost 1 base and 4 bases, there was a span of 14 bases. Per germline, CDR1 SGHTA and CDR2 FQGNSA. This entry belongs to a study of blood T cells in healthy people across ages.

The TCR originated in a human donor in good health. Sequencing was performed on blood. V usage is TRBV7-2 and J usage is TRBJ1-5; unclear D gene. In DNA form, the CDR3 reads TGTGCCAGCAGCTTAGGAGTGGGGTTAGGTAATCAGCCCCAGCATTTT. Translation gives CASSLGVGLGNQPQHF. Looking up the rest from reference TRBV7-2 and TRBJ1-5 gives the full variable domain: GAGVSQSPSNKVTEKGKDVELRCDPISGHTALYWYRQSLGQGLEFLIYFQGNSAPDKSGLPSDRFSAERTGGSVSTLTIQRTQQEDSAVYLCASSLGVGLGNQPQHFGDGTRLSIL.